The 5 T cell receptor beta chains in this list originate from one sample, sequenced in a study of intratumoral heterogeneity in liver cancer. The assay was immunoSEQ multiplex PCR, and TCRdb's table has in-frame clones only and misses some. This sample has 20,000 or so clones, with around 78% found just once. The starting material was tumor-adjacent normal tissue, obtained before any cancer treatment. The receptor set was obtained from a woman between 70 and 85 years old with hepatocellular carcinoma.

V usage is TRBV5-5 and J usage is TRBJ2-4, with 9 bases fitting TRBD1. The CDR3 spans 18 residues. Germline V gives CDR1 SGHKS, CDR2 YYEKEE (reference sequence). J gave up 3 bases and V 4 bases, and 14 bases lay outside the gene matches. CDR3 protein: CASSPLQRDRVVKNIQYF. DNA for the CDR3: TGTGCCAGCAGCCCGCTCCAAAGGGACAGGGTAGTCAAAAACATTCAGTACTTC.

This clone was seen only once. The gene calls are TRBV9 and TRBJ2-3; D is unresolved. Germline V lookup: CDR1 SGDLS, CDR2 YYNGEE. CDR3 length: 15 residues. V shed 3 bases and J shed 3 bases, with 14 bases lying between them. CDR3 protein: CASSGLGAVTDTQYF. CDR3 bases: TGTGCCAGCAGCGGACTGGGTGCGGTTACAGATACGCAGTATTTT.

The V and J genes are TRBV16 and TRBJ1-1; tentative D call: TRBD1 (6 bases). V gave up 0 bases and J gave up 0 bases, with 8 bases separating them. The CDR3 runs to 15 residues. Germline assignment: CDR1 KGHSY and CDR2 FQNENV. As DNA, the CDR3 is TGTGCCAGCAGCCAATCACAGGGAATGAACACTGAAGCTTTCTTT. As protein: CASSQSQGMNTEAFF. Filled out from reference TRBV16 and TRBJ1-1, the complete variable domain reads GEEVAQTPKHLVRGEGQKAKLYCAPIKGHSYVFWYQQVLKNEFKFLISFQNENVFDETGMPKERFSAKCLPNSPCSLEIQATKLEDSAVYFCASSQSQGMNTEAFFGQGTRLTVV.

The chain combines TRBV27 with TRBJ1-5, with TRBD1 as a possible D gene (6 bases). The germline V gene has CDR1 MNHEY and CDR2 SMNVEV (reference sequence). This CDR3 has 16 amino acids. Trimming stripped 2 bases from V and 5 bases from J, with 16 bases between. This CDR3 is CASSLKSTGLHQPQHF. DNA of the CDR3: TGTGCCAGCAGTTTAAAATCGACAGGTCTACATCAGCCCCAGCATTTT.

CDR3 nucleotides: TGTGCCAGCAGCACGGACAATCCAATTAACTATGGCTACACCTTC. Translating it yields CASSTDNPINYGYTF. J is TRBJ1-2 and V is TRBV9; D possibly corresponds to TRBD1 (5 bases). CDR1 and CDR2 from the germline V gene are SGDLS and YYNGEE. The CDR3 has 15 residues. Trimming took 4 bases from V and 1 from J, leaving 14 bases between them.